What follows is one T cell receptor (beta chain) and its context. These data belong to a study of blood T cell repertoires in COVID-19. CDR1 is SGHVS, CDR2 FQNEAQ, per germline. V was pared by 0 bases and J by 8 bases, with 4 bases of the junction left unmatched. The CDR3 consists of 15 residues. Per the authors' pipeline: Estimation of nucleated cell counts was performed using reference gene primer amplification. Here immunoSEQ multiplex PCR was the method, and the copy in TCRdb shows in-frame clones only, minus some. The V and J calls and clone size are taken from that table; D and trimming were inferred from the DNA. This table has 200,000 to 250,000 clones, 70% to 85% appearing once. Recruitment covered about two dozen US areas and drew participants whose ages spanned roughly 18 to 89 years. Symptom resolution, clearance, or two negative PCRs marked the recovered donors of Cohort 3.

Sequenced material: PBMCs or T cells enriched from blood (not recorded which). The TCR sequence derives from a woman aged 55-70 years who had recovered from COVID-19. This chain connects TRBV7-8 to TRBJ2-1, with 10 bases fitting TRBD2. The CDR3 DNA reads TGTGCCAGCAGCTTAGCGAGCGGGGGGGCGTATGAGCAGTTCTTC. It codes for CASSLASGGAYEQFF.